A single sample is the source of the 12 T cell receptor beta chains below, sequenced in a study of CD8 T cells in Susac syndrome. RNA in amounts of about 0.5 to 1 ug was reverse transcribed with random hexamers. TCRdb processed the immunoSEQ multiplex PCR reads anew with MiXCR; each CDR3 protein has one entry. The sample carries over 150,000 distinct CDR3 sequences, 90% to 95% recorded once. What was sequenced was CD4+ T cells from PBMCs. The receptor source for this set is a human donor with multiple sclerosis.

The chain has TRBV20-1 and TRBJ1-1; a weak D match, TRBD1 (5 bases). CDR1 is DFQATT, CDR2 SNEGSKA, per germline (reference sequence). CDR3 length equals 11 residues. V was trimmed by 7 bases and J by 1 base, leaving 7 bases between them. As DNA, the CDR3 is TGCAGTGGGACACCGAACACTGAAGCTTTCTTT. This translates into CSGTPNTEAFF.

The chain has TRBV10-2 and TRBJ1-2; D is perhaps TRBD1 (5 bases). CDR1 WSHSY and CDR2 SAAADI come from the germline V gene. The CDR3 loop spans 13 amino acids. V lost 6 bases to trimming and J lost 4 bases, with 12 bases between them. Here the CDR3 reads CASRVTEAYGYTF. The CDR3 DNA follows: TGCGCCAGCAGAGTGACAGAAGCCTATGGCTACACCTTC.

This chain joins TRBV23-1 and TRBJ2-3; D is unresolved. TRBV23-1 is an open reading frame, and its role is uncertain. The CDR3 spans 17 residues. V dropped 2 bases and J dropped 2 bases, with 17 bases sitting between them. The CDR3 nucleotides are TGCGCCAGCAGTCAAGCCCCTGCTCCCTCTGACACAGATACGCAGTATTTT. It is translated as CASSQAPAPSDTDTQYF.

The chain recombines TRBV19 with TRBJ2-5, with D perhaps assigned TRBD1 or TRBD2 (5 bases each). The V gene lost 4 bases and the J gene lost 5 bases, with 11 bases spanning the gap. CDR1 is LNHDA and CDR2 is SQIVND in the germline V gene (reference sequence). The CDR3 has 13 residues. The CDR3 spells CASSRGPAETQYF. CDR3 DNA: TGTGCCAGTAGTAGGGGACCAGCGGAGACCCAGTACTTC.

The genes are TRBV6-2 or TRBV6-3 and TRBJ1-1, with TRBD1 matching over 7 bases. V shed 10 bases, J shed 0 bases, and the junction held 14 bases outside the gene matches. CDR1 MNHEY and CDR2 SVGEGT come from the germline V gene. The CDR3 sequence is 16 residues long. The CDR3 DNA is TGTGCCAATAAAAATAAAGCCGGGACAGTGAACACTGAAGCTTTCTTT. Translating gives CANKNKAGTVNTEAFF.

This chain connects TRBV7-2 to TRBJ2-5; a possible D gene is TRBD2 (5 bases). CDR3 size: 13 residues. Germline V gene sequence: CDR1 SGHTA, CDR2 FQGNSA. Trimming stripped 4 bases from V and 5 bases from J, with 11 bases between. DNA for the CDR3: TGTGCCAGCAGCTCACTAGTCGGGGAGACCCAGTACTTC. This gives the protein CASSSLVGETQYF. The full variable domain, with the rest looked up from reference TRBV7-2 and TRBJ2-5, is GAGVSQSPSNKVTEKGKDVELRCDPISGHTALYWYRQSLGQGLEFLIYFQGNSAPDKSGLPSDRFSAERTGGSVSTLTIQRTQQEDSAVYLCASSSLVGETQYFGPGTRLLVL.

This clonotype came up once. CDR3 nucleotide sequence: TGCGCCAGCAGCTGGGAGCCTGACAGGGGCCGGGGGCAGTACTTC. It codes for CASSWEPDRGRGQYF. This chain connects TRBV5-1 to TRBJ2-4; 8 bases match TRBD1. CDR3 length: 15 residues. V gave up 3 bases and J gave up 13 bases; unmatched junction bases: 15. Germline V lookup: CDR1 SGHRS, CDR2 YFSETQ.

V is TRBV4-1 and J is TRBJ1-4, with a tentative D call TRBD1 (6 bases). This CDR3 region has 17 residues. Germline assignment: CDR1 MGHRA and CDR2 YSYEKL. V gave up 5 bases and J gave up 4 bases, with 20 bases separating them. Written as DNA, the CDR3 is TGCGCCAGCAGCGCGGGAGCCCAGGACAGCCTTAATGAAAAACTGTTTTTT. Protein sequence: CASSAGAQDSLNEKLFF.

V is TRBV7-2 and J is TRBJ2-4; D unresolved. Trimming removed 1 base from V and 1 base from J, with 8 bases in between. The CDR3 covers 15 residues. From germline, CDR1 is SGHTA and CDR2 FQGNSA. CDR3 in DNA: TGTGCCAGCAGCTTAGTTGGTATGGCCAAAAACATTCAGTACTTC. Translated, it gives CASSLVGMAKNIQYF.

V gene TRBV5-1 combines with J gene TRBJ2-1, with 13 bases lining up with TRBD2. The CDR3 has 14 residues. With V trimmed by 4 bases and J by 7 bases, 2 bases remained unmatched. From germline, CDR1 is SGHRS and CDR2 YFSETQ. CDR3 bases: TGCGCCAGCAGCCAGGGACTAGCGGGAAATGAGCAGTTCTTC. The encoded protein is CASSQGLAGNEQFF. The whole variable domain, remainder taken from reference TRBV5-1 and TRBJ2-1, is KAGVTQTPRYLIKTRGQQVTLSCSPISGHRSVSWYQQTPGQGLQFLFEYFSETQRNKGNFPGRFSGRQFSNSRSEMNVSTLELGDSALYLCASSQGLAGNEQFFGPGTRLTVL.

J is TRBJ1-1 and V is TRBV28; 7 bases align to TRBD1. Looked up from germline, CDR1 is MDHEN and CDR2 is SYDVKM. Trimming cost V 2 bases and J 5 bases; bases outside gene matches: 8. This CDR3 is 15 amino acids long. The CDR3 sequence is CASSLLDRVETEAFF. CDR3 DNA sequence: TGTGCCAGCAGTTTACTCGACAGGGTTGAAACTGAAGCTTTCTTT.

The gene calls are TRBV12-3 or TRBV12-4 and TRBJ1-2; 7 positions match TRBD1. This CDR3 spans 14 amino acids. With 6 bases clipped from V and 4 bases from J, the junction kept 8 bases outside the gene matches. Here the CDR3 reads CASSRGQASYGYTF. As DNA, the CDR3 is TGTGCCAGCAGCCGTGGACAGGCCTCCTATGGCTACACCTTC.